The clone carrying this TCR beta chain rates as medium-sized. This entry is derived from a study of T cells in localized non-small cell lung cancer. Sequencing used immunoSEQ multiplex PCR; TCRdb keeps in-frame clones, though not all of them. Altogether some 51,000 clones are present, roughly 88% being singletons, with the ten largest covering less than 6%. This CDR3 comprises 14 residues. Trimming stripped 4 bases from V and 5 bases from J, with 15 bases between. Germline values: CDR1 SGHVS, CDR2 FNYEAQ. J is TRBJ2-7 and V is TRBV7-6; D is tentatively TRBD1 or TRBD2 (5 bases each). This TCR came from a woman aged 35 to 69 with stage I lung adenocarcinoma. The input for sequencing was peripheral blood, taken before any cancer treatment. The CDR3 reads CASSYRDAVDEQYF. In DNA, the CDR3 is TGTGCCAGCAGCTACCGGGACGCCGTTGACGAGCAGTACTTC.